The sequence of this T cell receptor (beta chain) was determined in a study of blood T cells in healthy people across ages. The donors, aged roughly 6 to 95, were healthy Caucasians from Russia. A second PCR of about 6 to 11 cycles used a sample-barcoded 5' primer and a J-beta primer mix. TCRdb redid the calling of the 5' RACE reads with MiXCR, one entry per CDR3 protein. The sample carries about 1.5 million distinct CDR3 sequences, 35% to 45% recorded once. Trimming cost V 7 bases and J 0 bases, with 10 bases left between them. Germline lookup yields CDR1 LNHDA and CDR2 SQIVND (reference sequence). This CDR3 contains 13 residues.

The rearrangement links TRBV19 to TRBJ2-7, with a possible D match to TRBD1 (5 bases). This clonotype originated in a woman aged 18 to 35 in good health. The sample was blood. The CDR3 loop is CASNGDSSYEQYF. The CDR3 nucleotides read TGTGCCAGTAACGGTGACAGCTCCTACGAGCAGTACTTC.